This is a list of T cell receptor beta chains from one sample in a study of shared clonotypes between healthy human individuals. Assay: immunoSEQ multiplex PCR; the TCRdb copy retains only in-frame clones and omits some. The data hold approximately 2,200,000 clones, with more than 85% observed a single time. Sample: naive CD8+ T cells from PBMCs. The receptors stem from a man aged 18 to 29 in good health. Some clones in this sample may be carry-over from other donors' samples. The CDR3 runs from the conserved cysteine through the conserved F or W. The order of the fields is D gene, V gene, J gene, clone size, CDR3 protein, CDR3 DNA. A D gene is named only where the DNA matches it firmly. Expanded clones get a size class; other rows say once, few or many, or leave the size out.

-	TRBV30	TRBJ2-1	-	CAWMSLGDPGVNEQFF	TGTGCCTGGATGAGTCTCGGGGACCCCGGTGTTAATGAGCAGTTCTTC
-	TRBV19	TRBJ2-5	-	CASSLVSYQKETQYF	TGTGCCAGTAGTCTTGTCAGTTACCAGAAAGAGACCCAGTACTTC
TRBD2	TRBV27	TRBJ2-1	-	CASSSTSGYNEQFF	TGTGCCAGCAGTAGCACTAGCGGGTACAATGAGCAGTTCTTC
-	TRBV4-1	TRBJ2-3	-	CASSQDRLLTSTDTQYF	TGCGCCAGCAGCCAAGATCGACTATTGACTAGCACAGATACGCAGTATTTT
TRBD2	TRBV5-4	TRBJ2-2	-	CASSPGGRATGELFF	TGTGCCAGCAGCCCGGGCGGGAGGGCCACCGGGGAGCTGTTTTTT
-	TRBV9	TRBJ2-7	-	CASSVDPETYEQYF	TGTGCCAGCAGCGTAGACCCTGAAACCTACGAGCAGTACTTC
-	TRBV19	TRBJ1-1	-	CASSLGDRITEAFF	TGTGCCAGTAGTTTGGGAGATCGGATCACTGAAGCTTTCTTT
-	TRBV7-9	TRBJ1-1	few	CASSTPPSVNTEAFF	TGTGCCAGCAGCACCCCCCCGAGTGTCAACACTGAAGCTTTCTTT
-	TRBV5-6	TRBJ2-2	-	CASSLGQYTGELFF	TGTGCCAGCAGCTTGGGACAGTACACCGGGGAGCTGTTTTTT
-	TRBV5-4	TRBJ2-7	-	CASSLRGSARRYEQYF	TGTGCCAGCAGCTTGCGGGGTAGTGCAAGAAGGTACGAGCAGTACTTC
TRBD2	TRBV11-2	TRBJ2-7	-	CASSLGTSGYYEQYF	TGTGCCAGCAGCTTAGGGACTAGCGGTTACTACGAGCAGTACTTC
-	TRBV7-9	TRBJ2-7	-	CASSTVGEQYF	TGTGCCAGCAGCACAGTGGGGGAGCAGTACTTC
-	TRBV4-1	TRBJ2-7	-	CASSQEYGTAVGYEQYF	TGCGCCAGCAGCCAAGAATACGGGACGGCGGTAGGTTACGAGCAGTACTTC
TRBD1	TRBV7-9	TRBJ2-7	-	CASSQQAGGPDSYEQYF	TGTGCCAGCAGCCAACAAGCAGGGGGACCCGACTCCTACGAGCAGTACTTC
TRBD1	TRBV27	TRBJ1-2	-	CASREGRGYGYTF	TGTGCCAGCCGAGAGGGCAGGGGGTATGGCTACACCTTC
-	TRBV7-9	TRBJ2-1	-	CASSYIDEQFF	TGTGCCAGCAGCTATATAGATGAGCAGTTCTTC
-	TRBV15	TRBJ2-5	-	CATSRDMYLQETQYF	TGTGCCACCAGCAGAGATATGTACCTTCAAGAGACCCAGTACTTC
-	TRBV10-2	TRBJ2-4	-	CASSEFSLNIQYF	TGCGCCAGCAGTGAGTTCAGCTTAAACATTCAGTACTTC
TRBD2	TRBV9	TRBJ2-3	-	CASSVAGRATDTQYF	TGTGCCAGCAGCGTAGCCGGGAGGGCCACAGATACGCAGTATTTT
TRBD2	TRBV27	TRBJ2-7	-	CASSLLGTSGSLLYYEQYF	TGTGCCAGCAGTTTATTAGGGACTAGCGGGTCCCTCCTCTACTACGAGCAGTACTTC
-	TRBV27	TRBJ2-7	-	CASSLFPEYEQYF	TGTGCCAGCAGTTTATTCCCGGAGTACGAGCAGTACTTC
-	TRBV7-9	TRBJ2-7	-	CASSSFPGGSAEQYF	TGTGCCAGCAGCTCGTTCCCGGGGGGCTCGGCCGAGCAGTACTTC
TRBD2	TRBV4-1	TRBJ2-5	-	CASSPARGGPETQYF	TGCGCCAGCAGCCCCGCTCGGGGGGGTCCAGAGACCCAGTACTTC
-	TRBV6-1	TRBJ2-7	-	CASRWDGSYEQYF	TGTGCCAGCAGATGGGACGGATCCTACGAGCAGTACTTC
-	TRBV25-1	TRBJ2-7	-	CASTGLRTEYEQYF	TGTGCCAGCACCGGACTCCGTACCGAATACGAGCAGTACTTC
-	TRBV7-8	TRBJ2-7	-	CASSLGGIRYEQYF	TGTGCCAGCAGCTTGGGCGGGATAAGGTACGAGCAGTACTTC
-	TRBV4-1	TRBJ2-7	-	CASSQGTRSGEQYF	TGCGCCAGCAGCCAAGGAACACGGTCGGGCGAGCAGTACTTC
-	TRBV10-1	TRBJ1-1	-	CASRERENSEAFF	TGCGCCAGCAGGGAAAGGGAGAACAGTGAAGCTTTCTTT
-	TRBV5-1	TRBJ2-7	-	CASSPGSVRSSYEQYF	TGCGCCAGCAGCCCGGGGAGTGTGCGGAGCTCCTACGAGCAGTACTTC
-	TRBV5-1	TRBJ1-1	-	CASSLAQVSNTEAFF	TGCGCCAGCAGCTTGGCCCAGGTATCGAACACTGAAGCTTTCTTT
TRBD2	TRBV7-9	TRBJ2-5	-	CASSLRTSGQETQYF	TGTGCCAGCAGCTTAAGGACTAGCGGTCAAGAGACCCAGTACTTC
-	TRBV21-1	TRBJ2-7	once	CASSKVVVHEQYF	TGTGCCAGCAGCAAAGTCGTCGTCCACGAGCAGTACTTC